This T cell receptor (beta chain) was retrieved from a study of control samples from healthy donors and cancer patients. V was shortened by 2 bases and J by 2 bases, with 10 bases between the two germline ends. The CDR3 length is 14 residues. In germline, CDR1 is SEHNR, CDR2 FQNEAQ (reference sequence). The table came from immunoSEQ multiplex PCR; TCRdb's copy has only in-frame clones and leaves some out. The sample lists roughly 95,000 clones, approximately 90% occurring once. Source material: blood. This chain uses TRBV7-9 with TRBJ2-7; tentatively, D is TRBD1 (6 bases). This sequence originates from a woman in her twenties or thirties in good health. Here the CDR3 DNA reads TGTGCCAGCAGCTTAAGGACAGCACCCTACGAGCAGTACTTC. Translated, it gives CASSLRTAPYEQYF.